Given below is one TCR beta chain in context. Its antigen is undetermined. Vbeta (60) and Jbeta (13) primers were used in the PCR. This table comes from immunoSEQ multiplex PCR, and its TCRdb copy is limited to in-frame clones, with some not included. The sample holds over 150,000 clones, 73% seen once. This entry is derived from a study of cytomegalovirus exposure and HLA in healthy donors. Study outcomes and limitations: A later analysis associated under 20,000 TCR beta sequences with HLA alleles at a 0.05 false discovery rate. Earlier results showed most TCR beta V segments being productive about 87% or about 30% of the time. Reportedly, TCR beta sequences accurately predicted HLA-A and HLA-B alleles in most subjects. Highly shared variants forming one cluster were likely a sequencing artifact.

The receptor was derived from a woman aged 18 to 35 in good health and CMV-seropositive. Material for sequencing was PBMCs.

CDR3 in DNA: TGCGCCAGCAGCTTGGATATGGAGATTAACTATGGCTACACCTTC. Residues: CASSLDMEINYGYTF. The chain has TRBV5-1 and TRBJ1-2; D gene ambiguous. The CDR3 runs to 15 residues. Germline V CDR1 and CDR2: SGHRS, YFSETQ. Deletions cut 0 bases from V and 1 base from J, with 10 bases between.